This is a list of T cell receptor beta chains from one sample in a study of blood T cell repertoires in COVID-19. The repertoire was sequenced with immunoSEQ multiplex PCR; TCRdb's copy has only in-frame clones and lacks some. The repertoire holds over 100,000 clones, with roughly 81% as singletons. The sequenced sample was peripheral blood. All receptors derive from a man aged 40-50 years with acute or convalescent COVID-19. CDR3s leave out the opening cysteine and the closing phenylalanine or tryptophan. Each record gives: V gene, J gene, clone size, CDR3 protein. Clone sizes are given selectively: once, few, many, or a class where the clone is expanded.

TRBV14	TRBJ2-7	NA	ASSHGFLGNYEQY
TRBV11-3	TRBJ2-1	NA	ASSLALAGVNEQF
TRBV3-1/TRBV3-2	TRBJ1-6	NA	ASSQDRRSPLH
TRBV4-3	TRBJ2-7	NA	ASSQDSGLAGGAKNYEQY
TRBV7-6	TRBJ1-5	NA	ASSLVRDNQPQH
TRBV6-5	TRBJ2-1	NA	ASSHYSQIDNEQF
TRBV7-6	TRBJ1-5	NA	ASSLEGVGAQH
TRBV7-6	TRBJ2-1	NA	ASSLVGGRSYNEQF
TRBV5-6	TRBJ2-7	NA	ASSLFFGDRSYEQY
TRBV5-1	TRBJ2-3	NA	ASGPSTDTQY
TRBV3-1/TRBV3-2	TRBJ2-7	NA	ASSPRSGSFSYEQY
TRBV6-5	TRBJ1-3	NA	ASSLQGSGNTIY
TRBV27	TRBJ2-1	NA	ASSLAPGLAGEF
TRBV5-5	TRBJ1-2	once	ASSLPGSYGYT
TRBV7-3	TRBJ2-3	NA	ASSLSGGTQY
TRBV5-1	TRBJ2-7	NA	ASSLEYGLASYEQY
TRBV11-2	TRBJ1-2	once	ASSLEAGANYGYT
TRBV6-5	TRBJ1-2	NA	ASRDRGHGYGYT
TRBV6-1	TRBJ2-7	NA	ASSEVAGGYEQY
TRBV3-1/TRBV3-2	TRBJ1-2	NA	ASSPLRTLRGGYT